Listed below are T cell receptor beta chains from one sample, sequenced in a study of shared clonotypes between healthy human individuals. TCRdb's copy holds only in-frame clones and misses some; the assay was immunoSEQ multiplex PCR. The table has around 1.6 million clones, around 98% seen once. Sequenced sample: naive CD4+ T cells sorted from blood. These receptors were taken from a man younger than 40 in good health. CDR3s leave out the opening cysteine and the closing phenylalanine or tryptophan. The order of the fields is J gene, D gene, V gene, CDR3 protein. D genes are given only for firm matches.

J: TRBJ2-7
D: -
V: TRBV6-5
CDR3: ASSYSGTRSGYEQY

J: TRBJ2-1
D: TRBD2
V: TRBV7-9
CDR3: ASSLKRLAGRSLGEQF

J: TRBJ1-5
D: -
V: TRBV19
CDR3: ASIEDSRRQPQH

J: TRBJ2-2
D: TRBD1
V: TRBV19
CDR3: ASKRTGGYVGELF

J: TRBJ1-3
D: -
V: TRBV7-9
CDR3: ASSLDKTSGNTIY

J: TRBJ2-5
D: TRBD1
V: TRBV29-1
CDR3: SVGTGGGETQY

J: TRBJ1-1
D: -
V: TRBV4-1
CDR3: ASSRSLPGFGTKNTEAF

J: TRBJ1-1
D: -
V: TRBV30
CDR3: AWSGLQVAF

J: TRBJ2-7
D: -
V: TRBV5-1
CDR3: ASSLTTLSYEQY

J: TRBJ1-2
D: -
V: TRBV30
CDR3: AWTPGGTYGYT

J: TRBJ2-7
D: -
V: TRBV6-1
CDR3: ASTATKYEQY

J: TRBJ2-5
D: -
V: TRBV27
CDR3: ASSFSGTGQETQY

J: TRBJ1-4
D: TRBD1
V: TRBV5-1
CDR3: ASSRDRVNEKLF

J: TRBJ2-3
D: -
V: TRBV7-9
CDR3: AGESSTDTQY

J: TRBJ2-2
D: -
V: TRBV4-1
CDR3: ASSQESGWAVGELF

J: TRBJ2-5
D: -
V: TRBV20-1
CDR3: SARGGETQY

J: TRBJ2-3
D: -
V: TRBV7-9
CDR3: ASRLETDTQY

J: TRBJ1-4
D: -
V: TRBV4-1
CDR3: ASGGSEKLF

J: TRBJ1-1
D: -
V: TRBV9
CDR3: ASSVELINTEAF

J: TRBJ1-1
D: -
V: TRBV7-9
CDR3: ASSLRVRNTEAF

J: TRBJ2-7
D: -
V: TRBV18
CDR3: ASSPLGGYEQY

J: TRBJ2-3
D: -
V: TRBV2
CDR3: ASGRTTTDTQY

J: TRBJ2-7
D: TRBD1
V: TRBV10-3
CDR3: AISEGDRVIYEQY

J: TRBJ1-5
D: -
V: TRBV2
CDR3: ASSTEYNQPQH

J: TRBJ2-3
D: -
V: TRBV19
CDR3: ASSISASGTDTQY

J: TRBJ2-7
D: TRBD2
V: TRBV11-2
CDR3: ATRGGRRGQGNEQY

J: TRBJ1-1
D: TRBD1
V: TRBV6-5
CDR3: ASSYDRVRTEAF

J: TRBJ2-3
D: -
V: TRBV5-1
CDR3: ASRGQGPKNTQY

J: TRBJ2-1
D: -
V: TRBV27
CDR3: ASSLRGSSYNEQF

J: TRBJ2-7
D: -
V: TRBV28
CDR3: ASSVGGPASYEQY

J: TRBJ2-3
D: TRBD2
V: TRBV5-4
CDR3: ASSTRLAGASDTQY

J: TRBJ2-7
D: -
V: TRBV5-1
CDR3: ASSLEHQGWGAYEQY

J: TRBJ1-1
D: TRBD1
V: TRBV9
CDR3: ASSPRQGNTEAF

J: TRBJ2-2
D: TRBD2
V: TRBV27
CDR3: ASSRNRAGGPSNTGELF